Presented here are 6 T cell receptor beta chains from one specimen sequenced in a study of cytomegalovirus exposure and HLA in healthy donors. Only in-frame clones appear in the TCRdb table, and some are missing; sequencing was by immunoSEQ multiplex PCR. Among under 300,000 clones, around 90% were seen once, and the ten largest hold more than 0.35%. The source material was PBMCs. The receptors here all came from a woman younger than 30 in good health and CMV-seronegative.

V and J are TRBV28 and TRBJ1-1, with 8 bases matching TRBD1. The CDR3 contains 13 residues. Germline V gives CDR1 MDHEN, CDR2 SYDVKM. Germline trimming cut 4 bases from V and 7 bases from J; bases unmatched to any gene: 5. CDR3 bases: TGTGCCAGCAGTTGGACAGGGTCTCTTGAAGCTTTCTTT. Protein product: CASSWTGSLEAFF.

This clone appeared once. V gene TRBV5-1 combines with J gene TRBJ1-5, with 11 bases identical to TRBD1. Germline-derived CDR1 and CDR2 are SGHRS and YFSETQ. Trimming removed 3 bases from V and 6 bases from J; junction bases left unmatched: 2. This CDR3 comprises 14 residues. The CDR3 nucleotides read TGCGCCAGCAGCTCCGGGACAGGGGGTCAGCCCCAGCATTTT. It codes for CASSSGTGGQPQHF.

The CDR3 DNA is TGTGCCAGCAGCTCCATACTAGGGGGAGCTGGTTCCTACAATGAGCAGTTCTTC. Residues: CASSSILGGAGSYNEQFF. This rearrangement joins TRBV7-9 to TRBJ2-1; D might be TRBD1 (6 bases). The CDR3 totals 18 residues. CDR1 SEHNR and CDR2 FQNEAQ come from the germline V gene (reference sequence). Trimming took 4 bases from V and 1 from J, leaving 20 bases between them.

This chain connects TRBV28 to TRBJ2-4, with D possibly TRBD1 on 5 matching bases. The CDR3 has 14 amino acids. Germline CDR1 reads MDHEN; CDR2 reads SYDVKM. Trimming took off 1 base at V and 6 bases at J, with 10 bases between the two ends. For the CDR3, the DNA is TGTGCCAGCAGTTTATCAGGGCAAAGAAACATTCAGTACTTC. Translated: CASSLSGQRNIQYF.

This sequence joins TRBV6-1 and TRBJ2-5, with 8 bases fitting TRBD2. The CDR3 is 17 residues long. Germline CDR1 reads MNHNS; CDR2 reads SASEGT. V was clipped by 0 bases and J by 5 bases; unmatched bases: 11. The CDR3 region is CASSEAGTYSGVETQYF. The DNA of the CDR3 is TGTGCCAGCAGTGAAGCTGGTACTTATAGCGGGGTTGAGACCCAGTACTTC.

This chain connects TRBV5-1 to TRBJ2-4, with a possible D match to TRBD1 (5 bases). V lost 0 bases to trimming and J lost 8 bases, with 18 bases between them. Per germline, CDR1 SGHRS and CDR2 YFSETQ. This CDR3 is 16 amino acids long. As DNA, the CDR3 is TGCGCCAGCAGCTTGGGGGTTAGGGGCGGTGTAGACATTCAGTACTTC. This translates into CASSLGVRGGVDIQYF.